A selection of T cell receptor beta chains follows, all from one sample in a study of blood T cell repertoires in COVID-19. The repertoire was sequenced with immunoSEQ multiplex PCR; TCRdb's copy has only in-frame clones and lacks some. Of approximately 74,000 clones detected, about 90% appear once; the ten largest clones hold 1.9%. Sequenced material: peripheral blood. These receptors were taken from an elderly woman with active or convalescent COVID-19. The CDR3 runs from the conserved cysteine through the conserved F or W. The order of the fields is clone size, D gene, J gene, V gene, CDR3 protein, CDR3 DNA. The D gene is left open where the match is weak. The size field is filled for only some rows; it gives once, few, many or a size class.

-,TRBD1,TRBJ1-1,TRBV7-9,CASSRAGGTEAFF,TGTGCCAGCAGCAGAGCAGGGGGCACTGAAGCTTTCTTT
-,-,TRBJ1-1,TRBV7-8,CASSLVRGGNTEAFF,TGTGCCAGCAGCTTAGTAAGGGGAGGCAACACTGAAGCTTTCTTT
-,-,TRBJ2-1,TRBV4-2,CASSQVGLGGNEQFF,TGTGCCAGCAGCCAAGTGGGGTTAGGAGGCAATGAGCAGTTCTTC
-,TRBD1,TRBJ2-3,TRBV27,CASTLLGQGADTQYF,TGTGCCAGCACCCTATTGGGACAGGGTGCCGATACGCAGTATTTT
-,TRBD2,TRBJ2-7,TRBV2,CASRYGTSGNYEQYF,TGTGCCAGCAGATACGGGACTAGCGGGAATTACGAGCAGTACTTC
once,-,TRBJ2-5,TRBV11-2,CASSKTGVQETQYF,TGTGCCAGCAGCAAAACAGGAGTCCAAGAGACCCAGTACTTC
-,TRBD1,TRBJ2-7,TRBV19,CASSAMDRGTYEQYF,TGTGCCAGTAGTGCCATGGACAGGGGGACCTACGAGCAGTACTTC
-,-,TRBJ2-3,TRBV18,CASSPRGADTQYF,TGTGCCAGCTCACCACGGGGGGCAGATACGCAGTATTTT
-,TRBD2,TRBJ2-1,TRBV7-2,CASSLLGLAGGRNEQFF,TGTGCCAGCAGCTTATTGGGGCTAGCGGGGGGGCGCAATGAGCAGTTCTTC
-,TRBD1,TRBJ1-2,TRBV2,CASRQDRGHYGYTF,TGTGCCAGCAGACAAGACAGGGGGCACTATGGCTACACCTTC
-,-,TRBJ2-3,TRBV5-1,CASSLAVGLTDTQYF,TGCGCCAGCAGCTTGGCCGTGGGGCTCACAGATACGCAGTATTTT
-,-,TRBJ2-2,TRBV27,CASTSTGRVPGELFF,TGTGCCAGCACCTCGACTGGTCGGGTCCCCGGGGAGCTGTTTTTT
few,-,TRBJ2-7,TRBV19,CASPYEQYF,TGTGCCAGCCCATACGAGCAGTACTTC
-,-,TRBJ2-6,TRBV9,CASSVTGSSGANVLTF,TGTGCCAGCAGCGTAACAGGGAGCTCTGGGGCCAACGTCCTGACTTTC
once,-,TRBJ1-3,TRBV20-1,CSASFGNTIYF,TGCAGTGCTAGCTTTGGAAACACCATATATTTT
-,TRBD1,TRBJ2-6,TRBV29-1,CSVYRDRGGAGANVLTF,TGCAGCGTTTATAGGGACAGGGGTGGAGCTGGGGCCAACGTCCTGACTTTC
-,-,TRBJ2-1,TRBV9,CASSVGPALGSEQFF,TGTGCCAGCAGCGTAGGCCCCGCCTTGGGGAGTGAGCAGTTCTTC
-,TRBD2,TRBJ2-1,TRBV5-1,CASSLDLAGGNNEQFF,TGCGCCAGCAGCTTGGATCTGGCGGGGGGGAACAATGAGCAGTTCTTC
-,TRBD1,TRBJ2-7,TRBV7-9,CASILTGTGGYEQYF,TGTGCCAGCATCCTGACCGGGACAGGGGGCTACGAGCAGTACTTC
-,-,TRBJ2-3,TRBV5-1,CASSLVGRSSTDTQYF,TGCGCCAGCAGCTTGGTGGGGCGCTCAAGCACAGATACGCAGTATTTT
-,-,TRBJ1-1,TRBV24-1,CATSDRGMGSRNTEAFF,TGTGCCACCAGTGATCGCGGGATGGGGTCCAGGAACACTGAAGCTTTCTTT
-,TRBD1,TRBJ2-7,TRBV7-8,CASSNGQGRYEQYF,TGTGCCAGCAGCAACGGACAGGGGCGCTACGAGCAGTACTTC
-,TRBD1,TRBJ1-1,TRBV5-4,CASSLQGAGGTEAFF,TGTGCCAGCAGCTTACAGGGGGCGGGCGGCACTGAAGCTTTCTTT
-,TRBD2,TRBJ2-5,TRBV5-1,CASSTQGLAGGLEETQYF,TGCGCCAGCAGCACCCAGGGACTAGCGGGGGGGCTAGAAGAGACCCAGTACTTC
few,TRBD1,TRBJ1-2,TRBV7-2,CASSLGTGGWGYGYTF,TGTGCCAGCAGCTTAGGGACAGGGGGCTGGGGCTATGGCTACACCTTC
-,TRBD2,TRBJ2-5,TRBV19,CASSAKLAGAETQYF,TGTGCCAGTAGTGCCAAACTAGCGGGAGCGGAGACCCAGTACTTC
-,TRBD1,TRBJ2-5,TRBV2,CASSTPQGEWEETQYF,TGTGCCAGCAGTACCCCCCAGGGGGAGTGGGAAGAGACCCAGTACTTC
-,-,TRBJ2-2,TRBV7-6,CASSLGGPNTGELFF,TGTGCCAGCAGCTTAGGGGGGCCGAACACCGGGGAGCTGTTTTTT
-,-,TRBJ2-3,TRBV5-1,CASKRESTDTQYF,TGCGCCAGCAAACGGGAAAGCACAGATACGCAGTATTTT
few,-,TRBJ1-1,TRBV11-2,CASSPRAGSTEAFF,TGTGCCAGCAGCCCAAGGGCGGGGAGCACTGAAGCTTTCTTT
-,TRBD1,TRBJ2-4,TRBV6-4,CASSDPYRGTGPKGHLSDIQYF,TGTGCCAGCAGTGACCCATACAGGGGAACGGGCCCTAAAGGCCACCTCAGCGACATTCAGTACTTC
once,TRBD2,TRBJ2-2,TRBV5-4,CASSLGLANTGELFF,TGTGCCAGCAGCCTGGGACTAGCGAACACCGGGGAGCTGTTTTTT
-,TRBD1,TRBJ1-6,TRBV15,CATSIRGQYNSPLHF,TGTGCCACCAGCATCCGGGGACAGTATAATTCACCCCTCCACTTT
-,TRBD1,TRBJ1-1,TRBV4-2,CASSQVITGAINTEAFF,TGTGCCAGCAGCCAAGTCATCACAGGGGCGATCAACACTGAAGCTTTCTTT
-,TRBD2,TRBJ2-1,TRBV5-1,CASSLALTSGGPGGDNEQFF,TGCGCCAGCAGCTTGGCCTTGACTAGCGGGGGACCCGGTGGGGACAATGAGCAGTTCTTC
-,TRBD1,TRBJ1-2,TRBV18,CASSPIGTGVEDYGYTF,TGTGCCAGCTCACCAATTGGGACAGGGGTGGAAGACTATGGCTACACCTTC
-,TRBD2,TRBJ2-1,TRBV6-5,CASSSSGSTYEQFF,TGTGCCAGCAGTTCCAGCGGGAGTACGTATGAGCAGTTCTTC
-,TRBD2,TRBJ2-7,TRBV9,CASSVGGTAPYEQYF,TGTGCCAGCAGTGTGGGGGGGACGGCCCCCTACGAGCAGTACTTC
-,TRBD2,TRBJ2-1,TRBV6-2/TRBV6-3,CASSHPTSGSYNEQFF,TGTGCCAGCAGCCACCCGACTAGCGGGAGCTACAATGAGCAGTTCTTC
few,-,TRBJ1-2,TRBV28,CASSLNPRTGYGYTF,TGTGCCAGCAGTTTAAATCCCAGGACTGGATATGGCTACACCTTC
-,TRBD1,TRBJ2-5,TRBV2,CASRDRGETQYF,TGTGCCAGCAGGGACAGGGGAGAGACCCAGTACTTC
-,TRBD2,TRBJ2-3,TRBV9,CASNKRGLRTDTQYF,TGTGCCAGCAATAAGCGGGGGCTGAGGACAGATACGCAGTATTTT
-,TRBD2,TRBJ2-3,TRBV5-8,CASSEGTSRRTDTQYF,TGTGCCAGCAGCGAGGGGACTAGCCGACGCACAGATACGCAGTATTTT
-,-,TRBJ1-2,TRBV29-1,CSVEDVYRNYGYTF,TGCAGCGTTGAAGATGTCTACCGTAACTATGGCTACACCTTC
-,-,TRBJ2-6,TRBV5-4,CASSWEFSGANVLTF,TGTGCCAGCAGCTGGGAGTTCTCTGGGGCCAACGTCCTGACTTTC
-,TRBD1,TRBJ1-3,TRBV5-4,CASSSQGGIGNTIYF,TGTGCCAGCAGCTCCCAGGGGGGCATCGGAAACACCATATATTTT
-,-,TRBJ2-7,TRBV10-3,CASRGRGYEQYF,TGTGCCTCAAGGGGGCGGGGATACGAGCAGTACTTC